A selection of T cell receptor beta chains follows, all from one sample in a study of blood T cell repertoires in COVID-19. Sequencing was performed with immunoSEQ multiplex PCR; in TCRdb, only in-frame clones are kept and a portion is missing. Of 180,000 or so clones in the sample, 70% to 90% were seen once. Source material: peripheral blood. These receptor sequences come from a man aged 55 to 69 with acute or convalescent COVID-19. Each CDR3 is given with its conserved first and last residue. Each record gives: V gene, J gene, clone size, D gene, CDR3 DNA, CDR3 protein. D genes are given only for firm matches. Size tells how often a clone was seen (once, few, many) or the class of an expanded clone, and some rows leave it out.

V gene: TRBV30
J gene: TRBJ1-6
clone size: few
D gene: -
CDR3 DNA: TGTGCCTCCGGAAGGGGTATGGATTCACCCCTCCACTTT
CDR3 protein: CASGRGMDSPLHF

V gene: TRBV20-1
J gene: TRBJ2-5
clone size: -
D gene: -
CDR3 DNA: TGCAGTGCCGAGCCGAGTGAGACCCAGTACTTC
CDR3 protein: CSAEPSETQYF

V gene: TRBV6-1
J gene: TRBJ2-3
clone size: -
D gene: TRBD1
CDR3 DNA: TGTGCCAGCAGTGAGATCCGGGACAGCCGAAGTTTTTTT
CDR3 protein: CASSEIRDSRSFF

V gene: TRBV5-1
J gene: TRBJ2-2
clone size: -
D gene: TRBD2
CDR3 DNA: TGCGCCAGCACATCGTCAGCGGGAGTTACCGGGGAGCTGTTTTTT
CDR3 protein: CASTSSAGVTGELFF

V gene: TRBV18
J gene: TRBJ1-6
clone size: -
D gene: TRBD1
CDR3 DNA: TGTGCCAGCTCACTTACAGGGGGCACGGATTCACCCCTCCACTTT
CDR3 protein: CASSLTGGTDSPLHF

V gene: TRBV7-8
J gene: TRBJ2-5
clone size: -
D gene: -
CDR3 DNA: TGTGCCAGCAGCTTAGCTTCGGGGTTAGAGACCCAGTACTTC
CDR3 protein: CASSLASGLETQYF

V gene: TRBV7-9
J gene: TRBJ2-1
clone size: few
D gene: TRBD1
CDR3 DNA: TGTGCCAGCAGCCCTCCGGGACAGGGGGGCAATGAGCAGTTCTTC
CDR3 protein: CASSPPGQGGNEQFF

V gene: TRBV27
J gene: TRBJ1-4
clone size: once
D gene: -
CDR3 DNA: TGTGCCAGCAGTCCCCTAAGCCTACTTGCAACTAATGAAAAACTGTTTTTT
CDR3 protein: CASSPLSLLATNEKLFF

V gene: TRBV5-1
J gene: TRBJ1-2
clone size: -
D gene: -
CDR3 DNA: TGCGCCAGCAGCTTCGGCCCAGGGAACGATGGCTACACCTTC
CDR3 protein: CASSFGPGNDGYTF

V gene: TRBV19
J gene: TRBJ1-2
clone size: -
D gene: -
CDR3 DNA: TGTGCCAGTAGTATAAGAGAAAATGGCTACACCTTC
CDR3 protein: CASSIRENGYTF

V gene: TRBV25-1
J gene: TRBJ2-1
clone size: few
D gene: -
CDR3 DNA: TGTGCCAGCAGTGCCGTAGGGGGGGTTCGGAATGAGCAGTTCTTC
CDR3 protein: CASSAVGGVRNEQFF

V gene: TRBV28
J gene: TRBJ2-1
clone size: -
D gene: TRBD1
CDR3 DNA: TGTGCCATTTACCCCGGGACAGGCCCTTACAATGAGCAGTTCTTC
CDR3 protein: CAIYPGTGPYNEQFF

V gene: TRBV11-2
J gene: TRBJ2-7
clone size: few
D gene: TRBD2
CDR3 DNA: TGTGCCAGCAGCCGCCTGGGCGGGAGGACCTCCTACGAGCAGTACTTC
CDR3 protein: CASSRLGGRTSYEQYF

V gene: TRBV5-4
J gene: TRBJ1-1
clone size: -
D gene: -
CDR3 DNA: TGTGCCAGCAGCCCCGGTAATACGATGGCTTTCTTT
CDR3 protein: CASSPGNTMAFF

V gene: TRBV18
J gene: TRBJ2-2
clone size: -
D gene: -
CDR3 DNA: TGTGCCAGCTCACCACTACAGGGATCCGGGGAGCTGTTTTTT
CDR3 protein: CASSPLQGSGELFF

V gene: TRBV5-8
J gene: TRBJ2-2
clone size: once
D gene: -
CDR3 DNA: TGTGCCAGCAGCTCCGCACGACTAGTCCTTGACACCGGGGAGCTGTTTTTT
CDR3 protein: CASSSARLVLDTGELFF

V gene: TRBV24-1
J gene: TRBJ2-3
clone size: -
D gene: TRBD1
CDR3 DNA: TGTGCCACCAGTGATCGCGGGGACAGGTACACAGATACGCAGTATTTT
CDR3 protein: CATSDRGDRYTDTQYF

V gene: TRBV20-1
J gene: TRBJ1-6
clone size: -
D gene: -
CDR3 DNA: TGCAGTGCTAGTGTCGGGCAGGGAGGTTCACCCCTCCACTTT
CDR3 protein: CSASVGQGGSPLHF

V gene: TRBV11-3
J gene: TRBJ1-1
clone size: -
D gene: TRBD1
CDR3 DNA: TGTGCCAGCAGCCCAGGACAGGGGATCAACACTGAAGCTTTCTTT
CDR3 protein: CASSPGQGINTEAFF

V gene: TRBV19
J gene: TRBJ2-3
clone size: -
D gene: -
CDR3 DNA: TGTGCCAGTAGTACTAGCACGGCGACAGATACGCAGTATTTT
CDR3 protein: CASSTSTATDTQYF

V gene: TRBV9
J gene: TRBJ2-1
clone size: few
D gene: TRBD2
CDR3 DNA: TGTGCCAGCAGCGCGACCGGGGGGGAGGGCGATGAGCAGTTCTTC
CDR3 protein: CASSATGGEGDEQFF

V gene: TRBV20-1
J gene: TRBJ2-7
clone size: -
D gene: -
CDR3 DNA: TGCAGTGCTACCAGGGCCTACGAGCAGTACTTC
CDR3 protein: CSATRAYEQYF

V gene: TRBV19
J gene: TRBJ2-6
clone size: -
D gene: TRBD1
CDR3 DNA: TGTGCCAGTAGCCTGACAGGGGGCTGGGCCAACGTCCTGACTTTC
CDR3 protein: CASSLTGGWANVLTF

V gene: TRBV2
J gene: TRBJ2-7
clone size: -
D gene: -
CDR3 DNA: TGTGCCAGCAGCCCAATCTTTGACGGGGACTCCTCCTACGAGCAGTACTTC
CDR3 protein: CASSPIFDGDSSYEQYF

V gene: TRBV5-4
J gene: TRBJ2-7
clone size: -
D gene: TRBD1
CDR3 DNA: TGTGCCAGCAGCCCGGACAGGGGGCGCGAGCAGTACTTC
CDR3 protein: CASSPDRGREQYF

V gene: TRBV5-1
J gene: TRBJ2-7
clone size: -
D gene: TRBD1
CDR3 DNA: TGCGCCAGCAGCTTTTGGGACAGTAACTACGAGCAGTACTTC
CDR3 protein: CASSFWDSNYEQYF

V gene: TRBV5-1
J gene: TRBJ1-1
clone size: -
D gene: -
CDR3 DNA: TGCGCCAGCAGCTTGCCCGGGTTTGAAGCTTTCTTT
CDR3 protein: CASSLPGFEAFF

V gene: TRBV7-3
J gene: TRBJ2-2
clone size: -
D gene: -
CDR3 DNA: TGTGCCAGCAGCCTTCACACCGGGGAGCTGTTTTTT
CDR3 protein: CASSLHTGELFF

V gene: TRBV15
J gene: TRBJ2-5
clone size: -
D gene: TRBD1
CDR3 DNA: TGTGCCACCAGCGGGACAGGGGGCCTCGAGACCCAGTACTTC
CDR3 protein: CATSGTGGLETQYF

V gene: TRBV7-6
J gene: TRBJ2-1
clone size: -
D gene: -
CDR3 DNA: TGTGCCAGCAGCTTAGCGACTATTCTCTTACATAATGAGCAGTTCTTC
CDR3 protein: CASSLATILLHNEQFF

V gene: TRBV6-5
J gene: TRBJ2-2
clone size: -
D gene: TRBD1
CDR3 DNA: TGTGCCAGCAGATACGAAGACAGGGCGGCCGGGGAGCTGTTTTTT
CDR3 protein: CASRYEDRAAGELFF

V gene: TRBV29-1
J gene: TRBJ1-4
clone size: -
D gene: -
CDR3 DNA: TGCAGCGTTGGGCCCCCCGAAGGTGGAGGAAAACTGTTTTTT
CDR3 protein: CSVGPPEGGGKLFF

V gene: TRBV4-2
J gene: TRBJ1-1
clone size: -
D gene: -
CDR3 DNA: TGTGCCAGCAGCCAAGAAAAGGGTCAGGGTGAAGCTTTCTTT
CDR3 protein: CASSQEKGQGEAFF

V gene: TRBV2
J gene: TRBJ1-2
clone size: few
D gene: -
CDR3 DNA: TGTGCCAGCACAGTGGGGCCCTCTAACTATGGCTACACCTTC
CDR3 protein: CASTVGPSNYGYTF

V gene: TRBV27
J gene: TRBJ1-1
clone size: -
D gene: -
CDR3 DNA: TGTGCCAGCAGTCCCCTAGGAGGGAACACTGAAGCTTTCTTT
CDR3 protein: CASSPLGGNTEAFF

V gene: TRBV5-1
J gene: TRBJ2-7
clone size: -
D gene: TRBD2
CDR3 DNA: TGCGCCAGCAGCCCCACTAGCGGGTATGCCTACGAGCAGTACTTC
CDR3 protein: CASSPTSGYAYEQYF

V gene: TRBV11-2
J gene: TRBJ2-2
clone size: -
D gene: -
CDR3 DNA: TGTGCCAGCAGCTTAGTCCGGAGGGGGGAGCTGTTTTTT
CDR3 protein: CASSLVRRGELFF

V gene: TRBV19
J gene: TRBJ1-4
clone size: -
D gene: TRBD1
CDR3 DNA: TGTGCCAGTAGTGTACAGGGGACAACTAATGAAAAACTGTTTTTT
CDR3 protein: CASSVQGTTNEKLFF

V gene: TRBV6-5
J gene: TRBJ1-2
clone size: -
D gene: -
CDR3 DNA: TGTGCCAGCAGTTACTCGGGGGGAAACTATGGCTACACCTTC
CDR3 protein: CASSYSGGNYGYTF

V gene: TRBV10-3
J gene: TRBJ1-2
clone size: -
D gene: TRBD1
CDR3 DNA: TGTGCCATCAGTGAGTCCGTAGAACATAGGGGGCCTCATGGCTACACCTTC
CDR3 protein: CAISESVEHRGPHGYTF

V gene: TRBV3-1/TRBV3-2
J gene: TRBJ2-7
clone size: -
D gene: TRBD2
CDR3 DNA: TGTGCCAGCAGCTCCCGACTAGCGGGACACGAGGGGGAATTATACGAGCAGTACTTC
CDR3 protein: CASSSRLAGHEGELYEQYF

V gene: TRBV2
J gene: TRBJ1-2
clone size: few
D gene: -
CDR3 DNA: TGTGCCAGCAGTGAAGCGCAGGCAGGGGCCGGGTATGGCTACACCTTC
CDR3 protein: CASSEAQAGAGYGYTF

V gene: TRBV30
J gene: TRBJ2-1
clone size: -
D gene: TRBD2
CDR3 DNA: TGTGCCTGGAGTGCCGGGGGGACTAGCGGGACAGGGGGTCAGCAGTTCTTC
CDR3 protein: CAWSAGGTSGTGGQQFF

V gene: TRBV5-1
J gene: TRBJ1-5
clone size: -
D gene: -
CDR3 DNA: TGCGCCAGCAGCTCGGACTTGGGGAATCAGCCCCAGCATTTT
CDR3 protein: CASSSDLGNQPQHF

V gene: TRBV28
J gene: TRBJ1-5
clone size: few
D gene: TRBD1
CDR3 DNA: TGTGCCAGCACCTCCGGGACAGGGGGTAATCAGCCCCAGCATTTT
CDR3 protein: CASTSGTGGNQPQHF

V gene: TRBV2
J gene: TRBJ2-1
clone size: -
D gene: -
CDR3 DNA: TGTGCCAGCAGCGAAGACAGAGTCTACAATGAGCAGTTCTTC
CDR3 protein: CASSEDRVYNEQFF

V gene: TRBV7-3
J gene: TRBJ2-7
clone size: -
D gene: TRBD2
CDR3 DNA: TGTGCCAGCAGCTTAACTAGCGGGAGTAACGAGCAGTACTTC
CDR3 protein: CASSLTSGSNEQYF

V gene: TRBV7-2
J gene: TRBJ1-3
clone size: -
D gene: TRBD1
CDR3 DNA: TGTGCCAGCAGCCCAGACAGGGGGCAGGGAGGAAACACCATATATTTT
CDR3 protein: CASSPDRGQGGNTIYF

V gene: TRBV9
J gene: TRBJ2-4
clone size: -
D gene: TRBD2
CDR3 DNA: TGTGCCAGCAGCCCGGGGGTAGCGGGAGACAAAAACATTCAGTACTTC
CDR3 protein: CASSPGVAGDKNIQYF

V gene: TRBV28
J gene: TRBJ1-5
clone size: once
D gene: TRBD1
CDR3 DNA: TGTGCCAGCAGTTCTTCCCGCTGGACAGGGAGCCCTGGGAGCCAGCCCCAGCATTTT
CDR3 protein: CASSSSRWTGSPGSQPQHF

V gene: TRBV24-1
J gene: TRBJ1-5
clone size: -
D gene: -
CDR3 DNA: TGTGCCACCAACCCGATGACTGAAGAGCCCCAGCATTTT
CDR3 protein: CATNPMTEEPQHF

V gene: TRBV11-2
J gene: TRBJ2-7
clone size: -
D gene: -
CDR3 DNA: TGTGCCAGCAGCTCCCTCCGGACTAACTACGAGCAGTACTTC
CDR3 protein: CASSSLRTNYEQYF

V gene: TRBV5-1
J gene: TRBJ1-2
clone size: -
D gene: TRBD1
CDR3 DNA: TGCGCCAGCAGCTTGCAGGGGGCGCATAACTATGGCTACACCTTC
CDR3 protein: CASSLQGAHNYGYTF

V gene: TRBV25-1
J gene: TRBJ1-1
clone size: -
D gene: TRBD1
CDR3 DNA: TGTGCCAGCAGTCGGCCGGGGACAGGGGCGGCTTTCTTT
CDR3 protein: CASSRPGTGAAFF

V gene: TRBV28
J gene: TRBJ1-2
clone size: -
D gene: TRBD1
CDR3 DNA: TGTGCCAGCCGGACAGGGGCCTCCAGAAACTATGGCTACACCTTC
CDR3 protein: CASRTGASRNYGYTF

V gene: TRBV24-1
J gene: TRBJ2-5
clone size: -
D gene: -
CDR3 DNA: TGTGCCACCAGTGACACCTCAGGGTTCCAAGAGACCCAGTACTTC
CDR3 protein: CATSDTSGFQETQYF

V gene: TRBV9
J gene: TRBJ2-1
clone size: -
D gene: TRBD2
CDR3 DNA: TGTGCCAGCAGCGGAACTAGCGGACCCTACAATGAGCAGTTCTTC
CDR3 protein: CASSGTSGPYNEQFF